This note documents a single T cell receptor beta chain sequence. Its target antigen remains unknown. Per-nucleotide qualities are absent, and no much larger clonotype sits a single base away. The germline ends are 12 bases apart after V is trimmed by 5 bases and J by 5 bases. The CDR3 covers 13 residues, taking in both the cysteine and the phenylalanine. The read is trimmed to its CDR3 DNA, 39 bases read in frame from base 1. From the germline V gene, CDR1 is SGHTA and CDR2 is FQGNSA. This record belongs to a study of Ad26.COV2.S vaccination and SARS-CoV-2 variants (dated by TCRdb to about 2021). For the study in its entirety: Vaccine-arm donors came from COV1001, a multicentre, randomized, double-blind, placebo-controlled phase I-IIa trial of Ad26.COV2.S in healthy adults. Dosing of Ad26.COV2.S was intramuscular, at either 5x10^10 or 1x10^11 viral particles, delivered as one shot or as two shots spaced 56 days apart. The specificity and breadth of SARS-CoV-2-reactive T cell receptors after Ad26.COV2.S vaccination were assessed by TCRbeta repertoire sequencing. A total of approximately 32 samples were included in the TCR-sequenced set, comprising around 19 Ad26.COV2.S vaccine recipients, 5 placebo recipients and 8 SARS-CoV-2 convalescent individuals. Trial participants were randomized into five groups of five: low-dose or high-dose Ad26.COV2.S given once or twice, or placebo on both occasions. Investigators remained blinded to trial group allocation during experiments and outcome assessment.

In light of the paper, this sample's treatment or condition label describes: approximately 18 received Ad26.COV2.S at low or high dose, single or two shots; 5 received placebo; per-sample allocation not given. For vaccine and placebo recipients, the sequenced repertoires came from samples collected on day 63 after the first injection. Between 29 July and 7 August 2020, Cohort 1b enrolled about 27 adults aged 18-55 years at one site in Boston, USA. As a vaccine, Ad26.COV2.S was a replication-incompetent adenovirus type 26 vector that expressed a prefusion-stabilized SARS-CoV-2 spike protein derived from the original Wuhan strain. Study-wide findings and limitations: After vaccination, substantial breadth of spike-specific CD8+ and CD4+ T cell responses was reported. The authors noted that total T cell responses may have been underestimated by the TCR breadth and depth analyses. Spike-specific TCR breadth was higher in Ad26.COV2.S recipients than in placebo recipients (P = 0.0014). Comparing responses between vaccine doses or regimens was not something the study was powered to do. Non-spike TCR breadth was comparable between vaccine and placebo recipients, consistent with the vaccine containing only spike.

The immunoSEQ Assay was the method used to sequence TCRbeta CDR3 regions. After extraction, genomic DNA underwent amplification by bias-controlled multiplex PCR, followed by high-throughput sequencing. Per the source publication's procedure: To quantify the absolute abundance of every unique TCRbeta CDR3 region, sequences were collapsed and filtered. T cell fraction was estimated by normalizing TCRbeta template counts to usable DNA, with usable DNA measured through amplification of reference genes found in all nucleated cells. Repertoire TCRs were annotated as SARS-CoV-2-specific when V gene, CDR3 amino acid sequence and J gene were exactly matched to a known reactive TCR set. The reference SARS-CoV-2 TCR set came from MIRA and was filtered for enrichment in COVID-19-positive ImmuneCODE repertoires, removing public or cross-reactive TCRs. Drawing on the MIRA antigens, annotated TCRs were analysed further at the level of specific ORF or position within ORF. Breadth was defined as annotated unique rearrangements over total unique productive rearrangements; depth was the summed frequency of those rearrangements. TCR breadth was compared between groups using two-sided Wilcoxon rank-sum tests. In TCRdb, the immuneACCESS table is reduced to in-frame sequences with V and J assigned. These tables do not hold every clone; where another copy was compared, an unresolved V gene accounts for under half, and the others remain unexplained. The DNA gave D and trimming, while V, J and clone size come from that table. The sample table records approximately 480,000 clones; approximately 90% of these occur just once. The ten largest clones capture about 13% of the sample.

The V gene is TRBV7-2 and the J gene is TRBJ2-5; the best D guess is TRBD2, with 6 bases matching. The source was peripheral blood, collected in a trial of Ad26.COV2.S vaccine versus placebo. This receptor was taken from a person aged 18 to 65 who received the Ad26.COV2.S COVID-19 vaccine or a placebo. The CDR3 amino acid sequence is: CASSTRRGETQYF. The DNA reads as follows: TGTGCCAGCAGCACCCGCCGGGGGGAGACCCAGTACTTC.